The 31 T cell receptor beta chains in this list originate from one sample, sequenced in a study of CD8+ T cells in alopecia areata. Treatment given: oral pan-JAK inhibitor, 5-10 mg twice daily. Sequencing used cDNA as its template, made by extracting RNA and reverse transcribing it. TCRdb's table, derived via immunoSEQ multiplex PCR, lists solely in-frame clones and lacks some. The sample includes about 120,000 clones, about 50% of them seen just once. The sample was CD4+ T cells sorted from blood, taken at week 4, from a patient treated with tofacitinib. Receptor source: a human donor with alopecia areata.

The CDR3 DNA reads TGTGCCAGCAGCTTAGCCCCCCAGCAGCCCCAGCATTTT. It is translated as CASSLAPQQPQHF. V usage is TRBV7-3 and J usage is TRBJ1-5; D not resolved. Trimming shortened V by 2 bases and J by 7 bases, and 9 bases separated the two germline ends. Germline CDR1 SGHTA, CDR2 FQGTGA. The CDR3 has 13 residues. The full variable domain, rest sourced from reference TRBV7-3 and TRBJ1-5, is GAGVSQTPSNKVTEKGKYVELRCDPISGHTALYWYRQSLGQGPEFLIYFQGTGAADDSGLPNDRFFAVRPEGSVSTLKIQRTERGDSAVYLCASSLAPQQPQHFGDGTRLSIL.

In DNA form, the CDR3 reads TGTGCCAGCAGCCCCAGGGGCACTAATGAAAAACTGTTTTTT. It codes for CASSPRGTNEKLFF. V and J are TRBV9 and TRBJ1-4; maybe TRBD1 (6 bases). Deletions cut 4 bases from V and 2 bases from J, with 9 bases between. The CDR3 totals 14 residues. Germline V gene sequence: CDR1 SGDLS, CDR2 YYNGEE. The entire variable domain, with the rest obtained from reference TRBV9 and TRBJ1-4, is as follows: DSGVTQTPKHLITATGQRVTLRCSPRSGDLSVYWYQQSLDQGLQFLIQYYNGEERAKGNILERFSAQQFPDLHSELNLSSLELGDSALYFCASSPRGTNEKLFFGSGTQLSVL.

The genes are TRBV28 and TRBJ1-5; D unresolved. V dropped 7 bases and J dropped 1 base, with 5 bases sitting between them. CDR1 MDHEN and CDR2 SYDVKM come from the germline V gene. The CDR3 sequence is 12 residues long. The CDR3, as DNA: TGTGCCAGCACAGAGAGCAATCAGCCCCAGCATTTT. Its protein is CASTESNQPQHF. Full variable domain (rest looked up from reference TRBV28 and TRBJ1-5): DVKVTQSSRYLVKRTGEKVFLECVQDMDHENMFWYRQDPGLGLRLIYFSYDVKMKEKGDIPEGYSVSREKKERFSLILESASTNQTSMYLCASTESNQPQHFGDGTRLSIL.

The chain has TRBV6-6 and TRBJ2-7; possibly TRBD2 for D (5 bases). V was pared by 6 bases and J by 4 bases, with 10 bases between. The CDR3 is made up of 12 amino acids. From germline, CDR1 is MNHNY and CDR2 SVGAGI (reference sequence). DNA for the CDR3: TGTGCCAGCAGCCGTACGGGGTACGAGCAGTACTTC. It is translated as CASSRTGYEQYF.

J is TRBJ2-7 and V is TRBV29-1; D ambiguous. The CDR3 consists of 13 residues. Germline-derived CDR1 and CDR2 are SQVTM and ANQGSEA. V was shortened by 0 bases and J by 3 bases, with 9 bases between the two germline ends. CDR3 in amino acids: CSVEDRRNYEQYF. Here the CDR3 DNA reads TGCAGCGTTGAAGATAGGCGGAACTACGAGCAGTACTTC.

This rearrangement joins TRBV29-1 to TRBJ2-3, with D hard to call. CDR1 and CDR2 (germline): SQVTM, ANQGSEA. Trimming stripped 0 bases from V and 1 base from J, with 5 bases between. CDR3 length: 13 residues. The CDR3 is CSVEEFRTDTQYF. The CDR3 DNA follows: TGCAGCGTTGAAGAATTCCGCACAGATACGCAGTATTTT.

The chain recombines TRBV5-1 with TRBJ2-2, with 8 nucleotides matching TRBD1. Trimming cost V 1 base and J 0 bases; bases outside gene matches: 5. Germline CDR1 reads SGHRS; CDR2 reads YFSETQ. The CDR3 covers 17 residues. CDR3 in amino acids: CASSLRTGRANTGELFF. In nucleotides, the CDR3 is TGCGCCAGCAGCTTGAGGACAGGGAGAGCGAACACCGGGGAGCTGTTTTTT.

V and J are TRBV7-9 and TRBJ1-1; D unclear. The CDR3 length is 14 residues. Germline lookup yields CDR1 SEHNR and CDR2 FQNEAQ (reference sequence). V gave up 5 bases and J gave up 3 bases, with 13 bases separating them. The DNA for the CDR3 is TGTGCCAGCAGCCCAGGACGGTGGGACACTGAAGCTTTCTTT. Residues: CASSPGRWDTEAFF.

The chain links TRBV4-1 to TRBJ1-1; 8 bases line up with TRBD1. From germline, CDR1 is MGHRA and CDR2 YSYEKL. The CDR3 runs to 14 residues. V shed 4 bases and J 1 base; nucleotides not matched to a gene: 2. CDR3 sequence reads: CASSRTGGNTEAFF. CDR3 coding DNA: TGCGCCAGCAGCCGTACAGGGGGGAACACTGAAGCTTTCTTT.

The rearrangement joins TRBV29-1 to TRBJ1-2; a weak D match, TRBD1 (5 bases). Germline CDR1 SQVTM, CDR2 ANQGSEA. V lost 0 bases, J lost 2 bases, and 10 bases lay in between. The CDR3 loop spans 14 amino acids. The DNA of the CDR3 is TGCAGCGTTGAAGAAGGGACTGGCAACTATGGCTACACCTTC. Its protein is CSVEEGTGNYGYTF. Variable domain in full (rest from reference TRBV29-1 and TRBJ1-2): SAVISQKPSRDICQRGTSLTIQCQVDSQVTMMFWYRQQPGQSLTLIATANQGSEATYESGFVIDKFPISRPNLTFSTLTVSNMSPEDSSIYLCSVEEGTGNYGYTFGSGTRLTVV.

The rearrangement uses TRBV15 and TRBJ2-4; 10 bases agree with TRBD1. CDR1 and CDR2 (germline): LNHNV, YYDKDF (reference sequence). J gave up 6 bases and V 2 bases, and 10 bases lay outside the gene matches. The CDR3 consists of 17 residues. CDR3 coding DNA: TGTGCCACCAGCAGATCCGGGACAGGGGCGGGTGGAAACATTCAGTACTTC. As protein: CATSRSGTGAGGNIQYF.

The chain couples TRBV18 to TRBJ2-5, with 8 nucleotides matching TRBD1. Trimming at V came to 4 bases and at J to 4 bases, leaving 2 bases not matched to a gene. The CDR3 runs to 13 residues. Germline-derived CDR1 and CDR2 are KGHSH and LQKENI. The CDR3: CASSQTGAETQYF. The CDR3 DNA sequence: TGTGCCAGCTCACAGACAGGGGCAGAGACCCAGTACTTC.

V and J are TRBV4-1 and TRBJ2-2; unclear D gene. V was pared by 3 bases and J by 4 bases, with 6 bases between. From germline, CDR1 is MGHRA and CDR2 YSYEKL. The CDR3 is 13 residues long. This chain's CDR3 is CASSHVSTGELFF. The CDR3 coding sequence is TGCGCCAGCAGCCATGTGTCCACCGGGGAGCTGTTTTTT.

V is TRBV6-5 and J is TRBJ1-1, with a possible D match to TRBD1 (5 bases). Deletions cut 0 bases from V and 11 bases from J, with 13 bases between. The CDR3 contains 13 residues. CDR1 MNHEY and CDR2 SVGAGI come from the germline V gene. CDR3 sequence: CASSYSTGTTAFF. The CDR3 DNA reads TGTGCCAGCAGTTACTCGACTGGGACCACCGCTTTCTTT.

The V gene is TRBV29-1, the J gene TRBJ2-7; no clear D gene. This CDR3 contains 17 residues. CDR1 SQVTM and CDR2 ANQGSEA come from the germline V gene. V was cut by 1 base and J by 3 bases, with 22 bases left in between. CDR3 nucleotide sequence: TGCAGCGTTGAAGCCGCGAGTGGCGGTCCCATAGGCTACGAGCAGTACTTC. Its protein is CSVEAASGGPIGYEQYF.

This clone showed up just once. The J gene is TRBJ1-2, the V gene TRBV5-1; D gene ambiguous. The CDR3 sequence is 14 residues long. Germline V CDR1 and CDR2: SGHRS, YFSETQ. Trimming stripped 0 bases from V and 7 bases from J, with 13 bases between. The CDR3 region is CASSLEFRTRGYTF. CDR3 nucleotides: TGCGCCAGCAGCTTGGAATTCAGAACCCGTGGCTACACCTTC.

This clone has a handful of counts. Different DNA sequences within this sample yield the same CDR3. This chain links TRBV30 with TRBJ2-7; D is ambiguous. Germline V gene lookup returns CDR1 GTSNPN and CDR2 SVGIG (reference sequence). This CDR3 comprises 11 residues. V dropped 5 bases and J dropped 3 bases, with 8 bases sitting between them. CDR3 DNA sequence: TGTGCCTGGGGCCGGTACTACGAGCAGTACTTC. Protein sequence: CAWGRYYEQYF.

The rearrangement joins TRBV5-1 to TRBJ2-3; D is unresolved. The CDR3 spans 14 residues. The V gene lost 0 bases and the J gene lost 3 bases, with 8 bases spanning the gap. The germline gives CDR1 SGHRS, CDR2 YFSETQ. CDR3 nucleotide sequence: TGCGCCAGCAGCTTGGATAAGCGAACAGATACGCAGTATTTT. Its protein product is CASSLDKRTDTQYF.

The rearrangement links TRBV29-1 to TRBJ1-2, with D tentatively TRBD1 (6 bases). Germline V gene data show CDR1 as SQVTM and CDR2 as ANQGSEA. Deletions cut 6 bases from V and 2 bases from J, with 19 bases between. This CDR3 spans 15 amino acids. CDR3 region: CSVETRQVRNYGYTF. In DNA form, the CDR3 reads TGCAGCGTCGAGACTCGACAGGTTAGGAACTATGGCTACACCTTC.

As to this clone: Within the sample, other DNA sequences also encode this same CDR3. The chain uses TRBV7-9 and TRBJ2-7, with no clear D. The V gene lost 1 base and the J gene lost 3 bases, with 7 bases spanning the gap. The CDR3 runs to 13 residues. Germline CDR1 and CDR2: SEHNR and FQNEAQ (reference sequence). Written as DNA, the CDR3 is TGTGCCAGCAGCTTAGGGCAGGTCTACGAGCAGTACTTC. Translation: CASSLGQVYEQYF. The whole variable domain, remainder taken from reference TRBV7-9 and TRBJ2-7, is DTGVSQNPRHKITKRGQNVTFRCDPISEHNRLYWYRQTLGQGPEFLTYFQNEAQLEKSRLLSDRFSAERPKGSFSTLEIQRTEQGDSAMYLCASSLGQVYEQYFGPGTRLTVT.

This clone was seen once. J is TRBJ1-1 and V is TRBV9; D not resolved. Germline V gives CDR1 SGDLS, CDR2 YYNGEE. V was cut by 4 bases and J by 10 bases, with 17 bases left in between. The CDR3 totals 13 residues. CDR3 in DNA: TGTGCCAGCAGCCCGTACCTCCTTGGAGTAGCTTTCTTT. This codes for CASSPYLLGVAFF.

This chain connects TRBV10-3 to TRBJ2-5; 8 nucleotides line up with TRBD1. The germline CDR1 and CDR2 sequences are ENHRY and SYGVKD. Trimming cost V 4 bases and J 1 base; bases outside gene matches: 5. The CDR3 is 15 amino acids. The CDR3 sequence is CAISAAGTGQETQYF. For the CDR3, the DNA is TGTGCCATCAGTGCAGCCGGGACAGGCCAAGAGACCCAGTACTTC.

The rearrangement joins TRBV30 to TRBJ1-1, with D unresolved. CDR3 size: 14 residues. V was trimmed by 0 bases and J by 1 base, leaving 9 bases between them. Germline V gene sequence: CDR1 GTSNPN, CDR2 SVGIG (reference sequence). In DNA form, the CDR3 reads TGTGCCTGGAGTGTGAGTGCTCGGAACACTGAAGCTTTCTTT. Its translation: CAWSVSARNTEAFF.

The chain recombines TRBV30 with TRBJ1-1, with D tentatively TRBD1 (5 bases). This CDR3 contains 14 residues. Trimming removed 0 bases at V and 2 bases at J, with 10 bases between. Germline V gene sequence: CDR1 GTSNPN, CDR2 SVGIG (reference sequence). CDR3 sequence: CAWSVSGDNTEAFF. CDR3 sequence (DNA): TGTGCCTGGAGTGTTTCTGGGGACAACACTGAAGCTTTCTTT.

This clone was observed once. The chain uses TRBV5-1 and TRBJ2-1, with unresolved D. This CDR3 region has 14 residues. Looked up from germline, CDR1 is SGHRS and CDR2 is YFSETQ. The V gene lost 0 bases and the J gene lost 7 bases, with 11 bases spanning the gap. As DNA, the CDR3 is TGCGCCAGCAGCTTGGCCCTAGATCCGAATGAGCAGTTCTTC. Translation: CASSLALDPNEQFF.

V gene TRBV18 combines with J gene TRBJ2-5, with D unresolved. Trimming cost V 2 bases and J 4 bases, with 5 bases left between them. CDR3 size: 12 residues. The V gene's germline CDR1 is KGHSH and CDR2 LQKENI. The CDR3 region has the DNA TGTGCCAGCTCACCAAAAGGAGAGACCCAGTACTTC. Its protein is CASSPKGETQYF.

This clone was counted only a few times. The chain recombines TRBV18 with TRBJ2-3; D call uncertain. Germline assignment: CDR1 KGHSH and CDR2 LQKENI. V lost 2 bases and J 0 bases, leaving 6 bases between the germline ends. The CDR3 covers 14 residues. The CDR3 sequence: CASSPGTSTDTQYF. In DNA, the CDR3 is TGTGCCAGCTCACCAGGTACAAGCACAGATACGCAGTATTTT.

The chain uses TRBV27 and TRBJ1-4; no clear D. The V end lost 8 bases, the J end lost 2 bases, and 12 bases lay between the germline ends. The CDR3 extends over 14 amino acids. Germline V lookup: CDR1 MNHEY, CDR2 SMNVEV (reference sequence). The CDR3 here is CASRRVGTNEKLFF. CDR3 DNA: TGTGCCAGCCGGAGGGTAGGCACTAATGAAAAACTGTTTTTT. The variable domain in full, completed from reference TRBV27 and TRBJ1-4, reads EAQVTQNPRYLITVTGKKLTVTCSQNMNHEYMSWYRQDPGLGLRQIYYSMNVEVTDKGDVPEGYKVSRKEKRNFPLILESPSPNQTSLYFCASRRVGTNEKLFFGSGTQLSVL.

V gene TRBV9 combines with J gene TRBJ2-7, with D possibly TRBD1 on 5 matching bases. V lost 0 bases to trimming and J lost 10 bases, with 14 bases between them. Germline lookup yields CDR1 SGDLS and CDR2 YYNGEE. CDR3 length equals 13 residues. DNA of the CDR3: TGTGCCAGCAGCGTAGACGACAGAGTTAGACAGTACTTC. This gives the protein CASSVDDRVRQYF.

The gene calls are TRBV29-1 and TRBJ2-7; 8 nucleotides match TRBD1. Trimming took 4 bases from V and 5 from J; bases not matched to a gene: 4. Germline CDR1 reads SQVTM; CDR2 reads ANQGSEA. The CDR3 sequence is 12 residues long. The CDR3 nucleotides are TGCAGCGTTGGGCCAGGGGGCGACGAGCAGTACTTC. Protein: CSVGPGGDEQYF.

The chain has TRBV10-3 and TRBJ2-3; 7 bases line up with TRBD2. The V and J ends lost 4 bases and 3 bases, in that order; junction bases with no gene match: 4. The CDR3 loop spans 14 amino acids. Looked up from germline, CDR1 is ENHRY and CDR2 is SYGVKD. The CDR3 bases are TGTGCCATCAGTGGGGCTAGCGGTACAGATACGCAGTATTTT. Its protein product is CAISGASGTDTQYF.